These T cell receptor beta chains were read from a single sample in a study of blood T cell repertoires in COVID-19. Sequencing used immunoSEQ multiplex PCR; TCRdb keeps in-frame clones, though not all of them. The data contain roughly 220,000 clones, 80% to 85% of them seen just once; the ten biggest clones take up less than 9.5%. Material: peripheral blood. Receptors originate from a woman older than 75 with COVID-19, enrolled during active disease. The CDR3 runs from the conserved cysteine through the conserved F or W. Only part of the rows carry a size: once, few, many, or a class if the clone is expanded.

v_gene: TRBV14
abundance: .
j_gene: TRBJ1-1
CDR3aa: CASSQANGAEAFF

v_gene: TRBV4-1
abundance: .
j_gene: TRBJ2-7
CDR3aa: CASSDGQGPTYEQYF

v_gene: TRBV9
abundance: once
j_gene: TRBJ2-7
CDR3aa: CASSVVKWDRGNF

v_gene: TRBV30
abundance: .
j_gene: TRBJ2-7
CDR3aa: CASGGRAYEQYF

v_gene: TRBV29-1
abundance: .
j_gene: TRBJ1-3
CDR3aa: CSASLAVGNTIYF

v_gene: TRBV19
abundance: .
j_gene: TRBJ2-2
CDR3aa: CAAKGQGNTGELFF

v_gene: TRBV28
abundance: .
j_gene: TRBJ1-2
CDR3aa: CASSLLQGVSYTF

v_gene: TRBV5-6
abundance: few
j_gene: TRBJ2-2
CDR3aa: CASSFTGGNTGELFF

v_gene: TRBV2
abundance: .
j_gene: TRBJ2-2
CDR3aa: CASINTDPGTGGTGELFF

v_gene: TRBV18
abundance: .
j_gene: TRBJ2-6
CDR3aa: CASSPPNARGPGANVLTF

v_gene: TRBV3-1/TRBV3-2
abundance: .
j_gene: TRBJ2-7
CDR3aa: CASSQAGRAGYEQYF

v_gene: TRBV10-3
abundance: few
j_gene: TRBJ2-1
CDR3aa: CAIRGVEKRGSGNEQFF

v_gene: TRBV19
abundance: once
j_gene: TRBJ1-5
CDR3aa: CASRGSFGGSYQPQHF

v_gene: TRBV29-1
abundance: .
j_gene: TRBJ2-7
CDR3aa: CSVARTDYEQYF

v_gene: TRBV19
abundance: .
j_gene: TRBJ2-5
CDR3aa: CASSPGLGETQYF

v_gene: TRBV19
abundance: .
j_gene: TRBJ1-5
CDR3aa: CASSNPGTFPLGQPQHF

v_gene: TRBV19
abundance: .
j_gene: TRBJ1-6
CDR3aa: CATSTGFYNSPLHF

v_gene: TRBV28
abundance: .
j_gene: TRBJ2-7
CDR3aa: CASSTGQGINQYF

v_gene: TRBV18
abundance: once
j_gene: TRBJ2-7
CDR3aa: CASSRDRIVYEQYF

v_gene: TRBV12-5
abundance: .
j_gene: TRBJ1-4
CDR3aa: CASGPVGGEGEKLFF

v_gene: TRBV5-6
abundance: few
j_gene: TRBJ2-5
CDR3aa: CASSRDRGPQETQYF

v_gene: TRBV5-1
abundance: .
j_gene: TRBJ1-4
CDR3aa: CASSLSGEKLFF

v_gene: TRBV18
abundance: once
j_gene: TRBJ1-2
CDR3aa: CASSPRRDSNYGYTF

v_gene: TRBV2
abundance: .
j_gene: TRBJ1-5
CDR3aa: CASSGQISNQPQHF

v_gene: TRBV5-6
abundance: .
j_gene: TRBJ2-3
CDR3aa: CASSFDREVTDTQYF

v_gene: TRBV19
abundance: .
j_gene: TRBJ2-7
CDR3aa: CASRSGSYEQYF

v_gene: TRBV12-3/TRBV12-4
abundance: .
j_gene: TRBJ2-3
CDR3aa: CASRTSSHTQYF

v_gene: TRBV2
abundance: few
j_gene: TRBJ1-5
CDR3aa: CARAPRIRDRGNQPQHF

v_gene: TRBV28
abundance: .
j_gene: TRBJ1-2
CDR3aa: CASSLLGAPVLNYGYTF

v_gene: TRBV7-2
abundance: .
j_gene: TRBJ2-2
CDR3aa: CASRSLADNTGELFF

v_gene: TRBV6-5
abundance: .
j_gene: TRBJ2-7
CDR3aa: CASRARQPAYEQYF

v_gene: TRBV4-1
abundance: few
j_gene: TRBJ1-2
CDR3aa: CASSQDRGGYGYTF

v_gene: TRBV7-9
abundance: .
j_gene: TRBJ2-7
CDR3aa: CASSLTGPYEQYF

v_gene: TRBV5-1
abundance: .
j_gene: TRBJ2-2
CDR3aa: CASSLENRGPGELFF

v_gene: TRBV23-1
abundance: .
j_gene: TRBJ2-2
CDR3aa: CASSQDRFANTGELFF